This TCR beta chain was captured by sequencing in a study of T-cell memory formation after mild COVID-19. A single record per CDR3 protein comes from TCRdb applying MiXCR to the 5' RACE reads. The sample consists of 410,000 or so distinct CDR3 sequences, around a quarter of them appearing once. This clonotype was seen a handful of times. Germline V gene lookup returns CDR1 SGHTA and CDR2 FQGTGA. J was trimmed by 0 bases and V by 4 bases; bases with no gene match: 8. This CDR3 spans 16 amino acids. The TCR originated in an adult woman who had mild COVID-19 (a few samples of this study predate the infection). Cell type and time point are not known. The chain has TRBV7-3 and TRBJ1-1, with 7 bases matching TRBD1. The sample taken for sequencing was PBMCs or a T cell subset sorted from them (not recorded which). Here the CDR3 reads CASSSQGILMNTEAFF. The CDR3 nucleotides read TGTGCCAGCAGCTCACAGGGGATTCTTATGAACACTGAAGCTTTCTTT.